This TCR beta chain originates from a study of blood T cell repertoires in COVID-19. Study-level background: Whether acute or convalescent, the COVID-19 samples came from the United States, Italy and Spain. Nucleic acid was either cDNA or gDNA, and it came from T cells, B-cell-depleted T cells, or PBMCs.

The CDR3 consists of 13 residues. The junction had 9 bases not matched to a gene; V was cut back by 7 bases and J by 11 bases. Germline CDR1 reads SGHVS; CDR2 reads FQNEAQ. Study processing details: Estimates of nucleated cell counts were drawn from the amplification of reference gene primers. Generated by immunoSEQ multiplex PCR, the TCRdb table keeps only in-frame clones and is missing some. Clonal size and the V and J genes are those of that table, whereas D and trimming came from the DNA. This sample has under 45,000 clones, with about 83% found just once. This chain joins TRBV7-8 and TRBJ2-1; 9 nucleotides line up with TRBD2. The source is a woman over 75 with active or convalescent COVID-19. Sequenced input: peripheral blood. CDR3: CASMESGRYQQFF. The CDR3 coding sequence is TGTGCCAGCATGGAAAGCGGGAGGTATCAGCAGTTCTTC.